This TCR beta chain was sequenced for a study of blood T cell repertoires in COVID-19. Background on the study: COVID-19 samples, acute and convalescent, were from the United States, Italy and Spain.

The V segment lost 5 bases and the J segment 7 bases; nucleotides outside the gene matches: 14. The CDR3 extends over 17 amino acids. CDR1 is SNHLY and CDR2 is FYNNEI in the germline V gene. In the study's own analysis: Counts of nucleated cells, estimated from reference gene primer amplification, were obtained. Produced via immunoSEQ multiplex PCR; TCRdb's table is partial and in-frame only. Clone size and V and J calls were adopted from that table, with D and trimming inferred from the DNA. The sample consists of under 200,000 clones, around nine tenths of them appearing once. The source of this sequence is a man younger than 35 with active or convalescent COVID-19. This sequence joins TRBV2 and TRBJ2-2; the match to TRBD2 covers 9 bases. The sample taken for sequencing was peripheral blood. The CDR3: CASSTTGAGGKSGELFF. CDR3 DNA sequence: TGTGCCAGCAGTACTACCGGAGCGGGAGGTAAAAGCGGGGAGCTGTTTTTT.